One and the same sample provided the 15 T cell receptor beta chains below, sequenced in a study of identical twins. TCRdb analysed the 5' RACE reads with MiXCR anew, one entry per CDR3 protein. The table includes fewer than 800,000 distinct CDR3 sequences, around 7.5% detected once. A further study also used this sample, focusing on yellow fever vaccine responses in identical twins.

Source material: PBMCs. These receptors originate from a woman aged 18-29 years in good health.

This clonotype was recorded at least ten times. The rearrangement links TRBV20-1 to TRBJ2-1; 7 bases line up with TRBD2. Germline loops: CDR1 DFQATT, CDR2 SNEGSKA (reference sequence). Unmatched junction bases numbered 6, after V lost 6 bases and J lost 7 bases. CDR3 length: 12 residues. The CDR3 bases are TGCAGTGCGGAAGCGGGAACTAATGAGCAGTTCTTC. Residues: CSAEAGTNEQFF.

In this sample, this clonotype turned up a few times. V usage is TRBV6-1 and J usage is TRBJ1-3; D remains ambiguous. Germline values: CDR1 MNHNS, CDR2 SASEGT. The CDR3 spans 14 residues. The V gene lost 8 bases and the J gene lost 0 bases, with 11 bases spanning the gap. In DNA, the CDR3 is TGTGCCAGCGGAACAGCGCCCTCTGGAAACACCATATATTTT. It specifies CASGTAPSGNTIYF.

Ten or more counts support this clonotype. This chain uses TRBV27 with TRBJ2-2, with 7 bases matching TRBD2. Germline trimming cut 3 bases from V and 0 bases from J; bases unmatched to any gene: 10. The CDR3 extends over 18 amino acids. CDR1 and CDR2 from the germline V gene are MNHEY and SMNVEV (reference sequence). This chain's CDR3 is CASSLNWHGTTNTGELFF. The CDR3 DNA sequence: TGTGCCAGCAGTTTGAATTGGCATGGGACTACGAACACCGGGGAGCTGTTTTTT.

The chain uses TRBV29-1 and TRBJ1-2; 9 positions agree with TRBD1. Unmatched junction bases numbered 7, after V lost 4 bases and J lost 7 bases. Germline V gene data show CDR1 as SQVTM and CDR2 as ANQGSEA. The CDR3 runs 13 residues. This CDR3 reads CSVVNRGHFGYTF. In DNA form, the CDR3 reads TGCAGCGTTGTTAACAGGGGGCATTTTGGCTACACCTTC. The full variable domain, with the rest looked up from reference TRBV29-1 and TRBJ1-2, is SAVISQKPSRDICQRGTSLTIQCQVDSQVTMMFWYRQQPGQSLTLIATANQGSEATYESGFVIDKFPISRPNLTFSTLTVSNMSPEDSSIYLCSVVNRGHFGYTFGSGTRLTVV.

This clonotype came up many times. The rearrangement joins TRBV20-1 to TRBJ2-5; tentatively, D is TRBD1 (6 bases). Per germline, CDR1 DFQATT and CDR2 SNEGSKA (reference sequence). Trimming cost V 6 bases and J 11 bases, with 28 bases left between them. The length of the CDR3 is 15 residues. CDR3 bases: TGCAGTGCCAAGACGTCTGGGATCATGTCGAGGGGGCAGTACTTC. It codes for CSAKTSGIMSRGQYF.

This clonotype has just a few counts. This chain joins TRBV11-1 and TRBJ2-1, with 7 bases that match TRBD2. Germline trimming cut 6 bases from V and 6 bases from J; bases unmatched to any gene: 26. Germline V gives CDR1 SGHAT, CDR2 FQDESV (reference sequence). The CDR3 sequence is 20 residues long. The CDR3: CASRPGPTTSDAIGVNEQFF. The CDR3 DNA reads TGTGCCAGCAGGCCAGGGCCCACTACTAGCGACGCAATCGGGGTCAATGAGCAGTTCTTC.

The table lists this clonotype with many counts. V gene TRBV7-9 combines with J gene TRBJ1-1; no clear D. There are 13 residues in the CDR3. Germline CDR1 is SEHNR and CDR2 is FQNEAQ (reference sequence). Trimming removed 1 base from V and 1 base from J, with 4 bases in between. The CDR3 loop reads CASSLESNTEAFF. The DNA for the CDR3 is TGTGCCAGCAGCTTAGAGTCGAACACTGAAGCTTTCTTT.

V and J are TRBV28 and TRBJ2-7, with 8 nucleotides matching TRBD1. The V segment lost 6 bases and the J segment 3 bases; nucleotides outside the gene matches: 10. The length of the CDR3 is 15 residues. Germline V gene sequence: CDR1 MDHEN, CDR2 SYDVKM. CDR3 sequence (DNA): TGTGCCAGCAGCCCCGGACAGGGCCGTTTCTACGAGCAGTACTTC. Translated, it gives CASSPGQGRFYEQYF.

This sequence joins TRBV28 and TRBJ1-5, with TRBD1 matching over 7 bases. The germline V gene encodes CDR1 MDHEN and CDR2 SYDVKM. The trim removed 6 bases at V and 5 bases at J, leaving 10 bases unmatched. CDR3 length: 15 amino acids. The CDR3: CASRPGGFWDQPQHF. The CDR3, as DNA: TGTGCCAGCAGACCAGGGGGTTTCTGGGATCAGCCCCAGCATTTT.

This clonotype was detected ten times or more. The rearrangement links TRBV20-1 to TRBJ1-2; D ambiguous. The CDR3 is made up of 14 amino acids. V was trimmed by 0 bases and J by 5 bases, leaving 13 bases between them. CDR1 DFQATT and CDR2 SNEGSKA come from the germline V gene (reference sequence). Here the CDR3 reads CSAREWGSEYGYTF. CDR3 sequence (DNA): TGCAGTGCTAGAGAATGGGGATCGGAGTATGGCTACACCTTC.

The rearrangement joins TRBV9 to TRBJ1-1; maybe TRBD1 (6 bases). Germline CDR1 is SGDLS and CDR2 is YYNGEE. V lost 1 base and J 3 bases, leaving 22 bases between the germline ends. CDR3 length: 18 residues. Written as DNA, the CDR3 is TGTGCCAGCAGCGTACTAGACTTGGGGCAGGGGACGGACACTGAAGCTTTCTTT. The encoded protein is CASSVLDLGQGTDTEAFF. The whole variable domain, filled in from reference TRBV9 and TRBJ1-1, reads DSGVTQTPKHLITATGQRVTLRCSPRSGDLSVYWYQQSLDQGLQFLIQYYNGEERAKGNILERFSAQQFPDLHSELNLSSLELGDSALYFCASSVLDLGQGTDTEAFFGQGTRLTVV.

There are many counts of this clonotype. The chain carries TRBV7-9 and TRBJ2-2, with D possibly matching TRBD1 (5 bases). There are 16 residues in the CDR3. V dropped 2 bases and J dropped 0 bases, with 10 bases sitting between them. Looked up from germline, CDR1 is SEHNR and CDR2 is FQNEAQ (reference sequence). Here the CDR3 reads CASSLRQGTNTGELFF. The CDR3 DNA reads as TGTGCCAGCAGCTTAAGGCAGGGAACGAACACCGGGGAGCTGTTTTTT.

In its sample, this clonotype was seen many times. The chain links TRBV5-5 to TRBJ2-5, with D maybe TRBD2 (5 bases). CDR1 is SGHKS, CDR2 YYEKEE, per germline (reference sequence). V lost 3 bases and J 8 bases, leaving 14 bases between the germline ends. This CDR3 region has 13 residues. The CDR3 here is CASSSPTTGTQYF. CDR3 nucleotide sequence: TGTGCCAGCAGCTCCCCCACTACGGGAACCCAGTACTTC.

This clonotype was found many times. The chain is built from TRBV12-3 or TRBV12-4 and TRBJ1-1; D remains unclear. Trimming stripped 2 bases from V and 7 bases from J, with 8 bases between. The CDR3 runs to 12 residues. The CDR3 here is CASSLSVGEAFF. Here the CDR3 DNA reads TGTGCCAGCAGTTTATCGGTGGGTGAAGCTTTCTTT.

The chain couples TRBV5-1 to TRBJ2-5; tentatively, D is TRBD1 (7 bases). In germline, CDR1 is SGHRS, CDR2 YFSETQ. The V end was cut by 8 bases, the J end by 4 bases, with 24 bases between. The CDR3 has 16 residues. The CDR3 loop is CASQGGSTGRGETQYF. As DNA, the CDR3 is TGCGCCAGTCAAGGAGGGTCGACAGGGAGAGGAGAGACCCAGTACTTC.